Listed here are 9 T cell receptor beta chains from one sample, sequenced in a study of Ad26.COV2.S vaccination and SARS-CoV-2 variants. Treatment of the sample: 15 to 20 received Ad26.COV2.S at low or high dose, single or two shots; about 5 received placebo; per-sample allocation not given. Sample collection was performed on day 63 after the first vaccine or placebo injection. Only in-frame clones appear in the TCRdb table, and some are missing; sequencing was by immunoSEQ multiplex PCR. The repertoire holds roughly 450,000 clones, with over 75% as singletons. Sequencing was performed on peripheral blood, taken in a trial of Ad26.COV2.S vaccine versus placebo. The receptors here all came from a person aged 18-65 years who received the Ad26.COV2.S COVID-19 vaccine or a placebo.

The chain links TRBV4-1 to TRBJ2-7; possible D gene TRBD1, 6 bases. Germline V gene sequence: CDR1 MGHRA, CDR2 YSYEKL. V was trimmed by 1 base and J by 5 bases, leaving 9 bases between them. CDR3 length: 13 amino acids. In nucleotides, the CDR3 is TGCGCCAGCAGCCAAGTTGAGGGGGACGAGCAGTACTTC. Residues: CASSQVEGDEQYF.

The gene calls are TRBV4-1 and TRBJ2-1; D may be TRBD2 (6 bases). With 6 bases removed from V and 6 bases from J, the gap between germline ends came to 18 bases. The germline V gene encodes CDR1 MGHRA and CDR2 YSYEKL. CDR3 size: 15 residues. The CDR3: CASSLGGTRGNEQFF. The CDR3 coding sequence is TGCGCCAGCAGTCTTGGGGGGACGAGGGGCAATGAGCAGTTCTTC.

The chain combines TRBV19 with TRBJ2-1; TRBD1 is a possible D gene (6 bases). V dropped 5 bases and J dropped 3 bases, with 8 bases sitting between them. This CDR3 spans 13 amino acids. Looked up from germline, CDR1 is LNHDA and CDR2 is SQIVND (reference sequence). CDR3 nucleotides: TGTGCCAGTAGTGGACAGCGCTACAATGAGCAGTTCTTC. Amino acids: CASSGQRYNEQFF.

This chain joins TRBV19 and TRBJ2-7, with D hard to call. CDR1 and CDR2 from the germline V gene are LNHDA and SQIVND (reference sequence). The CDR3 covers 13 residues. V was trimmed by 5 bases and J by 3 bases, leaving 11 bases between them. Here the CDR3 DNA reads TGTGCCAGTAGTTATGGCAGCGACTACGAGCAGTACTTC. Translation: CASSYGSDYEQYF.

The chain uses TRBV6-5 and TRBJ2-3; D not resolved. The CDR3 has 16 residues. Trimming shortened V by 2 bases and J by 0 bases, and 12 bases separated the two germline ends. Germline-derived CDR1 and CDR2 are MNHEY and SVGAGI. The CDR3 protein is CASSYRRFASTDTQYF. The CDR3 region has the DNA TGTGCCAGCAGTTACAGGCGGTTCGCTAGCACAGATACGCAGTATTTT.

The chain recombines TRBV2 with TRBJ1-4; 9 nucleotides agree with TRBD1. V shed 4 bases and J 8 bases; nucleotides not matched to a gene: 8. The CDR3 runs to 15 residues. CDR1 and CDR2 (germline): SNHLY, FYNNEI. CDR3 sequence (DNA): TGTGCCAGCAGTGGAAATAGGGACAGGGAAGAAAAACTGTTTTTT. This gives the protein CASSGNRDREEKLFF.

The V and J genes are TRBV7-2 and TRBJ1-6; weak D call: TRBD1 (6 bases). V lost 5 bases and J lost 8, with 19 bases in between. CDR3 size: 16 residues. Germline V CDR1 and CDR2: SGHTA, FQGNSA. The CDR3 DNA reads TGTGCCAGCAGCGCTAGTGTGAGGGGGGGTCATTCACCCCTCCACTTT. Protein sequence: CASSASVRGGHSPLHF. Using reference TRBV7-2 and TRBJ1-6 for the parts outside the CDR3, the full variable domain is GAGVSQSPSNKVTEKGKDVELRCDPISGHTALYWYRQSLGQGLEFLIYFQGNSAPDKSGLPSDRFSAERTGGSVSTLTIQRTQQEDSAVYLCASSASVRGGHSPLHFGNGTRLTVT.

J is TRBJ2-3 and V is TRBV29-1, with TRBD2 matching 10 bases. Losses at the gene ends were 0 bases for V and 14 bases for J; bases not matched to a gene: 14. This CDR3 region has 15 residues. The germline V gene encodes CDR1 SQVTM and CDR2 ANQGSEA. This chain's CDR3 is CSVEEGSGRPTRGYF. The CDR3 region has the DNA TGCAGCGTTGAAGAAGGTAGCGGGAGGCCAACTAGAGGGTATTTT.

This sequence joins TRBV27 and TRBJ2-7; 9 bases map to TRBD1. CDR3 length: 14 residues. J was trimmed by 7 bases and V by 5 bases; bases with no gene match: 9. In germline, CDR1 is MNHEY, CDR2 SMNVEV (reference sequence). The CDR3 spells CASSPGGQGLEQYF. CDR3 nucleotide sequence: TGTGCCAGCAGTCCGGGGGGACAGGGACTTGAGCAGTACTTC.